This T cell receptor (beta chain) was identified during a study of blood T cell repertoires in COVID-19. Germline lookup yields CDR1 MDHEN and CDR2 SYDVKM. The germline V and J ends were trimmed by 8 bases and 2 bases, with 15 bases remaining between them. This CDR3 has 14 amino acids. As originally analysed: Nucleated cell number was recorded as an estimate derived from reference gene primer amplification. Generated by immunoSEQ multiplex PCR, the TCRdb table keeps only in-frame clones and is missing some. V, J and clone size reflect that table, while D and trimming were determined from the DNA. This repertoire shows some 220,000 clones, more than 75% found once; its top ten account for 9.5% to 15%.

This chain joins TRBV28 and TRBJ1-1, with D unresolved. The source is a human donor in a cohort sampled during active COVID-19. The sample was peripheral blood. The CDR3 DNA follows: TGTGCCAGCGCCCCCACCCGGGTTAACACTGAAGCTTTCTTT. Protein sequence: CASAPTRVNTEAFF.